Presented here are 7 T cell receptor beta chains from one specimen sequenced in a study of shared clonotypes between healthy human individuals. Only CD45RO-negative cells positively selected for CCR7 counted as naive CD8 cells, so terminally differentiated effector memory CD45RA+ cells were excluded. Some clones are missing from TCRdb's copy, which holds only in-frame ones; the method was immunoSEQ multiplex PCR. The data show roughly 1,800,000 clones, around 96% seen once. The sequenced sample consisted of naive CD8+ T cells sorted from blood. Every receptor here comes from a man between 18 and 29 years old in good health.

The chain combines TRBV28 with TRBJ1-2; 10 nucleotides line up with TRBD1. With V trimmed by 5 bases and J by 8 bases, 8 bases remained unmatched. Germline V gene lookup returns CDR1 MDHEN and CDR2 SYDVKM. The CDR3 sequence is 14 residues long. CDR3 bases: TGTGCCAGCAGTAATAGACAGGGGGCGGGCGGCTACACCTTC. Residues: CASSNRQGAGGYTF.

The J gene is TRBJ2-3, the V gene TRBV7-2; maybe TRBD2 (5 bases). The germline V gene encodes CDR1 SGHTA and CDR2 FQGNSA. The CDR3 is 14 amino acids. Trimming shortened V by 2 bases and J by 8 bases, and 14 bases separated the two germline ends. The CDR3 is CASSLPVSGSTQYF. For the CDR3, the DNA is TGTGCCAGCAGCTTACCGGTTTCGGGGTCTACGCAGTATTTT. Full variable domain (remainder filled in from reference TRBV7-2 and TRBJ2-3): GAGVSQSPSNKVTEKGKDVELRCDPISGHTALYWYRQSLGQGLEFLIYFQGNSAPDKSGLPSDRFSAERTGGSVSTLTIQRTQQEDSAVYLCASSLPVSGSTQYFGPGTRLTVL.

This clone was picked up one time. The gene calls are TRBV6-6 and TRBJ1-2; 9 bases agree with TRBD1. The V gene's germline CDR1 is MNHNY and CDR2 SVGAGI (reference sequence). CDR3 size: 16 residues. The trim removed 2 bases at V and 7 bases at J, leaving 11 bases unmatched. The CDR3 DNA reads TGTGCCAGCAGTTACGCAGAACCGGACAGGGGTGGTGGCTACACCTTC. Translated, it gives CASSYAEPDRGGGYTF.

Only a few counts were recorded for this clone. The J gene is TRBJ2-2, the V gene TRBV5-6; no definite D call. Germline CDR1 reads SGHDT; CDR2 reads YYEEEE. The CDR3 runs 12 residues. V was cut by 4 bases and J by 2 bases, with 3 bases left in between. CDR3 DNA sequence: TGTGCCAGCAGCATCAACACCGGGGAGCTGTTTTTT. It yields the protein CASSINTGELFF.

Of note for this clone: This specimen includes other DNA sequences encoding the same CDR3. This chain links TRBV9 with TRBJ1-1, with a tentative D call TRBD1 (6 bases). The CDR3 is made up of 13 amino acids. V shed 4 bases and J shed 5 bases, with 12 bases lying between them. The germline CDR1 and CDR2 sequences are SGDLS and YYNGEE. The CDR3 DNA reads TGTGCCAGCAGCATAGGGGGAGGAACTGAAGCTTTCTTT. It codes for CASSIGGGTEAFF. Complete variable domain (other parts from reference TRBV9 and TRBJ1-1): DSGVTQTPKHLITATGQRVTLRCSPRSGDLSVYWYQQSLDQGLQFLIQYYNGEERAKGNILERFSAQQFPDLHSELNLSSLELGDSALYFCASSIGGGTEAFFGQGTRLTVV.

This chain connects TRBV5-1 to TRBJ1-4; TRBD1 matches at 9 bases. V shed 3 bases and J 7 bases; nucleotides not matched to a gene: 7. The germline CDR1 and CDR2 sequences are SGHRS and YFSETQ. The CDR3 is 15 residues long. DNA for the CDR3: TGCGCCAGCAGCTCCCAGGGACAGGGTGGTGAAAAACTGTTTTTT. It specifies CASSSQGQGGEKLFF.

This chain links TRBV27 with TRBJ2-3; D perhaps matches TRBD2 (5 bases). Germline CDR1 is MNHEY and CDR2 is SMNVEV (reference sequence). The CDR3 has 16 residues. Trimming took 3 bases from V and 2 from J, leaving 15 bases between them. Here the CDR3 DNA reads TGTGCCAGCAGTTTTGCAGCCGGGGAGCACACAGATACGCAGTATTTT. It is translated as CASSFAAGEHTDTQYF.